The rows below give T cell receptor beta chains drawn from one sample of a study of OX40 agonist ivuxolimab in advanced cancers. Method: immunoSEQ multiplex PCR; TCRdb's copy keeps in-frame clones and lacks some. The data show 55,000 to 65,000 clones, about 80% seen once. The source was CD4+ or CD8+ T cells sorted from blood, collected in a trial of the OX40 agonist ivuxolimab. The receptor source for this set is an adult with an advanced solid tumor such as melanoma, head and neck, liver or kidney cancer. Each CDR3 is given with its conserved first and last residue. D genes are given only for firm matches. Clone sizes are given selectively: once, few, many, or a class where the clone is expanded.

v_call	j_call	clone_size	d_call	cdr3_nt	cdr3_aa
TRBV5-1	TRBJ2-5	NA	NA	TGCGCCAGCAGCTTTTCAAATGGGGTAGGGCAAGAGACCCAGTACTTC	CASSFSNGVGQETQYF
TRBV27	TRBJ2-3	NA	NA	TGTGCCAGCAGTCTCAAATACACAGATACGCAGTATTTT	CASSLKYTDTQYF
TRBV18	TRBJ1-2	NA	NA	TGTGCCAGCTCACCGGCGACCACCTCCCCTAACTATGGCTACACCTTC	CASSPATTSPNYGYTF
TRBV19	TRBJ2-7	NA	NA	TGTGCCAGTAGTATTCAGAGCGCCTCCTACGAGCAGTACTTC	CASSIQSASYEQYF
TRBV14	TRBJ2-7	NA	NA	TGTGCCAGCAGCGCCAGGGGCGGGCTATCCTACGAGCAGTACTTC	CASSARGGLSYEQYF
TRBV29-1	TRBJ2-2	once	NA	TGCAGCGTTGAACGGGAGCCCACCGGGGAGCTGTTTTTT	CSVEREPTGELFF
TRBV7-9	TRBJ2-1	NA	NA	TGTGCCAGCAGCCTAGGGGTGGAGAGGGTCAGAAATGAGCAGTTCTTC	CASSLGVERVRNEQFF
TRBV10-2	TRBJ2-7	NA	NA	TGCGCCAGCAGTGAGACGACAGGAGGCTACGAGCAGTACTTC	CASSETTGGYEQYF
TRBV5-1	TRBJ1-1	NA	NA	TGCGCCAGCAGCTTAGAGGGTCTCGGGTACACTGAAGCTTTCTTT	CASSLEGLGYTEAFF
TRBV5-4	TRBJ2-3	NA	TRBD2	TGTGCCAGCAGCGCCCCGGGTGGGAGGGGACCAGATACGCAGTATTTT	CASSAPGGRGPDTQYF
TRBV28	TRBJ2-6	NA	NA	TGTGCCAGCAGTTTACCAGGAACTGGGGCCAACGTCCTGACTTTC	CASSLPGTGANVLTF
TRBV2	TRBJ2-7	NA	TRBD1	TGTGCCAGCAGACAGGGGGCAGTGTGGGAGCAGTACTTC	CASRQGAVWEQYF
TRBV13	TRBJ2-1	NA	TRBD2	TGTGCCAGCAGCCCTAGCGGGAGGGTCTACAATGAGCAGTTCTTC	CASSPSGRVYNEQFF
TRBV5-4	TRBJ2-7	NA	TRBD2	TGTGCCAGCAGCTCCGGACTAGCGGACTACTACGAGCAGTACTTC	CASSSGLADYYEQYF
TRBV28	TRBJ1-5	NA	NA	TGTGCCAGCACCCCTATATGGCAGCCTGGGGGGACCCAGCATTTT	CASTPIWQPGGTQHF
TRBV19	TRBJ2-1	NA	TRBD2	TGTGCCAGTAGGACGGGGAGGGACAATGAGCAGTTCTTC	CASRTGRDNEQFF
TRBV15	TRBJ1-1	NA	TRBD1	TGTGCCACCAGCAGACCCTCGACAGGGACCGAAGCTTTCTTT	CATSRPSTGTEAFF
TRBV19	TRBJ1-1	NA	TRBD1	TGTGCCAGTAGTCTACAGGGGGCGGCTTTCTTT	CASSLQGAAFF
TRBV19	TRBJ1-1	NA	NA	TGTGCCAGTAGGAACCAGGTTAACACTGAAGCTTTCTTT	CASRNQVNTEAFF
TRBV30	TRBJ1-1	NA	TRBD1	TGTGCCTGGAGTGTACCGGACAGGCAGAACACTGAAGCTTTCTTT	CAWSVPDRQNTEAFF
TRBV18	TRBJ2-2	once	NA	TGTGCCAGCTCTGGGGACTCCCTGAACACCGGGGAGCTGTTTTTT	CASSGDSLNTGELFF